This TCR beta chain derives from a study of OX40 agonist ivuxolimab in advanced cancers. Describing the broader study: Ivuxolimab was a fully human IgG2 agonistic monoclonal antibody targeting the costimulatory receptor OX40 (CD134). Intravenous ivuxolimab was administered to patients every 2 weeks at six dose levels: 0.01, 0.1, 0.3, 1.5, 3 and 10 mg/kg. Among the roughly 50 dose-escalation patients, about 20 had hepatocellular carcinoma, approximately 15 melanoma, 9 renal cell carcinoma and 9 head and neck cancer. A male proportion of 70% to 90% and a mean age of about 60 years, ranging from 23 to 79, were recorded for the dose-escalation cohort. Patients were allowed to have had prior anti-PD-1, anti-PD-L1 or anti-CTLA-4 therapy, and 40% of the dose-escalation patients had previously received checkpoint inhibitors. Partial responses were achieved by three dose-escalation patients, of whom one had hepatocellular carcinoma and two had cutaneous melanoma. Peripheral TCRbeta sequencing aimed to test whether ivuxolimab altered TCR sequence diversity and caused clonal T-cell expansion. The paper covers the monotherapy dose-escalation part of the phase I ivuxolimab trial, which included N of about 50 patients. Here is what the overall study found, with its caveats: The antigen specificity of the peripheral T cells that underwent clonal expansion was not determined. Low levels of normalized T-cell clonal expansion were also seen in some patients who did not respond. After ivuxolimab, more expanded clones were found on average in CD8+ T cells than in CD4+ T cells. At doses of 0.1 to 3.0 mg/kg, clonal expansion of both CD4+ and CD8+ blood T cells was observed from baseline to week 6. In the 0.1-3.0 mg/kg groups, partial responders had among the lowest normalized peripheral clonal expansion, particularly in CD8+ T cells.

Genomic DNA was extracted from sorted cells for sequencing of the TCRbeta CDR3 region. The immunoSEQ Assay was used for sequencing of TCRbeta CDR3 regions. TCRdb provides this immuneACCESS table in a form limited to in-frame rearrangements. Some clones are lacking; in checked studies, under half of them reflect an unresolved V gene, and why the rest are absent is not known. Within this sample are about 34,000 clones, with about four fifths of them counted one time only. Of the sample, 2% to 3% is held by the ten largest clones. Comments on this clone: Which antigen it targets is not known. No much larger clone exists at a distance of one base, and base qualities are not known.

V was cut back by 2 bases and J by 5 bases, leaving a gap of 13 bases between them. CDR3 length: 15 amino acids, cysteine to phenylalanine. Here the CDR3 DNA is all that survives: 45 bases in frame from base 1. CDR1 SGHTA and CDR2 FQGNSA are derived from the germline V gene. Patients with a history of autoimmune disease or receiving systemic immunosuppression were excluded from the trial. Peripheral blood for TCR sequencing was drawn from every dose cohort at baseline, at cycle 4 day 1 and at cycle 7 day 1. The samples were taken from a phase I, first-in-human, multicenter, open-label dose-escalation trial of ivuxolimab. Adults with locally advanced or metastatic head and neck squamous cell, hepatocellular, melanoma or renal cell carcinoma were enrolled in the trial. Before TCR sequencing, CD4+ T cells and CD8+ T cells from peripheral blood were sorted into separate populations.

Sequenced here: CD4+ or CD8+ T cells sorted from blood, sampled in a trial of the OX40 agonist ivuxolimab. The chain is made from TRBV7-2 and TRBJ2-4; the D gene is not confidently resolved. This TCR was recovered from an adult with an advanced solid tumor such as melanoma, head and neck, liver or kidney cancer. CDR3 sequence: CASSLWVGSENIQYF. The DNA is TGTGCCAGCAGCTTATGGGTAGGGTCTGAAAACATTCAGTACTTC.